These 11 T cell receptor beta chains originate from one sample sequenced in a study of blood T cell repertoires in COVID-19. Sequencing was performed with immunoSEQ multiplex PCR; in TCRdb, only in-frame clones are kept and a portion is missing. The sample includes about 72,000 clones, approximately 90% seen only once; the top ten take about 11%. The sample was peripheral blood. The receptors here all came from a man in his 70s with active or convalescent COVID-19.

The gene calls are TRBV10-3 and TRBJ2-3; D unclear. V shed 4 bases and J shed 2 bases, with 13 bases lying between them. The length of the CDR3 is 15 residues. Germline V CDR1 and CDR2: ENHRY, SYGVKD. CDR3 sequence: CAISAGTPSTDTQYF. The CDR3 coding sequence is TGTGCCATCAGTGCAGGTACACCTTCCACAGATACGCAGTATTTT.

The CDR3 region is CASSPGQGGEQYF. CDR3 nucleotide sequence: TGTGCCAGCAGCCCAGGACAGGGTGGGGAGCAGTACTTC. The chain has TRBV11-2 and TRBJ2-7; 8 bases map to TRBD1. This CDR3 has 13 amino acids. With V trimmed by 5 bases and J by 7 bases, 7 bases remained unmatched. Germline assignment: CDR1 SGHAT and CDR2 FQNNGV.

The CDR3 sequence: CSVAGGGYSYEQYF. In DNA, the CDR3 is TGCAGCGTTGCTGGGGGGGGGTACTCCTACGAGCAGTACTTC. The chain links TRBV29-1 to TRBJ2-7, with TRBD2 identical over 7 bases. The length of the CDR3 is 14 residues. CDR1 is SQVTM and CDR2 is ANQGSEA in the germline V gene. V lost 4 bases, J lost 0 bases, and 6 bases stayed unmatched.

The chain couples TRBV5-1 to TRBJ2-1; D is uncertain. The CDR3 covers 14 residues. V was pared by 0 bases and J by 2 bases, with 6 bases between. The germline V gene has CDR1 SGHRS and CDR2 YFSETQ. The CDR3 here is CASSLGQAYNEQFF. The CDR3 region has the DNA TGCGCCAGCAGCTTGGGGCAGGCCTACAATGAGCAGTTCTTC.

The rearrangement uses TRBV5-4 and TRBJ1-2; 7 bases align to TRBD1. Per the germline V gene, CDR1 is SGHNT and CDR2 is YYREEE (reference sequence). The CDR3 length is 14 residues. V lost 0 bases and J lost 8; bases outside the gene matches: 7. Here the CDR3 DNA reads TGTGCCAGCAGCTTGGGACAGGGTGGGGACGGCTACACCTTC. As protein: CASSLGQGGDGYTF.

CDR3: CASSVSRTGRTIGNTIYF. As DNA, the CDR3 is TGTGCCAGCAGCGTGAGCAGGACAGGCCGAACCATTGGAAACACCATATATTTT. The rearrangement uses TRBV9 and TRBJ1-3; TRBD1 matches at 7 bases. Germline V gene lookup returns CDR1 SGDLS and CDR2 YYNGEE. The CDR3 spans 18 residues. The V gene end was trimmed by 2 bases and the J gene end by 3 bases; junction bases not matched to a gene: 14.

V gene TRBV27 combines with J gene TRBJ1-4; 7 bases are a match to TRBD1. The CDR3 is 14 amino acids. With V trimmed by 4 bases and J by 11 bases, 10 bases remained unmatched. CDR1 MNHEY and CDR2 SMNVEV come from the germline V gene (reference sequence). The CDR3 protein is CASSSTGQFLKLFF. Written as DNA, the CDR3 is TGTGCCAGCAGTTCGACAGGGCAATTTTTGAAACTGTTTTTT.

The chain carries TRBV9 and TRBJ2-7; the D is unclear. Germline-derived CDR1 and CDR2 are SGDLS and YYNGEE. The ends were cut back, 4 bases at V and 5 bases at J, with 13 bases in the middle. The CDR3 has 13 residues. The CDR3, as DNA: TGTGCCAGCAGCACCCAATTTTCGGACGAGCAGTACTTC. Its protein is CASSTQFSDEQYF.

The chain joins TRBV24-1 to TRBJ2-2; D is undetermined. There are 14 residues in the CDR3. Trimming took off 3 bases at V and 2 bases at J, with 6 bases between the two ends. Germline CDR1 is KGHDR and CDR2 is SFDVKD. The CDR3 reads CATSDVHNTGELFF. CDR3 DNA sequence: TGTGCCACCAGTGATGTCCATAACACCGGGGAGCTGTTTTTT.

The CDR3 here is CATSRDLSGAGNTIYF. The CDR3 DNA sequence: TGTGCCACCAGCAGAGATCTCTCGGGGGCTGGAAACACCATATATTTT. The chain links TRBV15 to TRBJ1-3; TRBD1 might be the D (5 bases). V gave up 0 bases and J gave up 2 bases, with 11 bases separating them. The CDR3 length is 16 residues. In germline, CDR1 is LNHNV, CDR2 YYDKDF (reference sequence).

This chain joins TRBV12-3 or TRBV12-4 and TRBJ1-2, with D uncertain. This CDR3 has 12 residues. Trimming stripped 4 bases from V and 4 bases from J, with 7 bases between. The CDR3, as DNA: TGTGCCAGCAGTTGGACTGTCTATGGCTACACCTTC. Protein sequence: CASSWTVYGYTF.